These 12 T cell receptor beta chains were all obtained from the same sample, sequenced in a study of neoadjuvant anti-PD-1 for oral cavity cancer. The repertoire was sequenced with immunoSEQ multiplex PCR; TCRdb's copy has only in-frame clones and lacks some. The sample includes 55,000 to 80,000 clones, about four fifths of them seen just once. Sequenced here: PBMCs, sampled before nivolumab (anti-PD-1) treatment. These receptors came from a person aged 40 to 85 with oral cavity squamous cell carcinoma.

The chain recombines TRBV29-1 with TRBJ2-5, with D possibly called TRBD1 or TRBD2 (5 bases each). The CDR3 covers 13 residues. With 3 bases removed from V and 5 bases from J, the gap between germline ends came to 13 bases. Germline CDR1 and CDR2: SQVTM and ANQGSEA. The CDR3 loop reads CSVERGRGETQYF. The CDR3 region has the DNA TGCAGCGTTGAGAGGGGTCGGGGCGAGACCCAGTACTTC.

The chain uses TRBV18 and TRBJ1-5; 7 nucleotides align to TRBD1. Trimming took 2 bases from V and 0 from J; bases not matched to a gene: 1. CDR1 KGHSH and CDR2 LQKENI come from the germline V gene. The CDR3 has 15 residues. CDR3 loop: CASSPGTVSNQPQHF. In DNA form, the CDR3 reads TGTGCCAGCTCACCAGGGACAGTTAGCAATCAGCCCCAGCATTTT.

The chain joins TRBV2 to TRBJ2-5; no firm D call. The CDR3 contains 11 residues. The germline V gene encodes CDR1 SNHLY and CDR2 FYNNEI. The V gene lost 4 bases and the J gene lost 7 bases, with 7 bases spanning the gap. The CDR3 sequence: CASSGKGTQYF. Here the CDR3 DNA reads TGTGCCAGCAGTGGTAAGGGGACCCAGTACTTC.

This chain joins TRBV6-5 and TRBJ2-1, with 8 bases that match TRBD1. Germline trimming cut 6 bases from V and 8 bases from J; bases unmatched to any gene: 12. The CDR3 covers 15 residues. Germline V lookup: CDR1 MNHEY, CDR2 SVGAGI. The CDR3: CASSGAGTGEDEQFF. Here the CDR3 DNA reads TGTGCCAGCAGCGGAGCCGGGACAGGTGAGGATGAGCAGTTCTTC.

The chain recombines TRBV7-2 with TRBJ2-1; D not certain. Deletions cut 2 bases from V and 4 bases from J, with 9 bases between. The germline gives CDR1 SGHTA, CDR2 FQGNSA. CDR3 length: 14 amino acids. The CDR3, as DNA: TGTGCCAGCAGCTTAAACGGTCTTTACAATGAGCAGTTCTTC. Protein: CASSLNGLYNEQFF.

The chain uses TRBV10-3 and TRBJ1-4; 7 nucleotides line up with TRBD1. This CDR3 comprises 13 residues. V shed 7 bases and J 5 bases; nucleotides not matched to a gene: 4. The V gene's germline CDR1 is ENHRY and CDR2 SYGVKD. In DNA form, the CDR3 reads TGTGCCATCAAAGGGACAGAGAATGAAAAACTGTTTTTT. Amino acid sequence: CAIKGTENEKLFF.

CDR3 sequence: CASSPKDRGRYEQYF. In DNA, the CDR3 is TGTGCCAGCAGCCCCAAGGACAGGGGGCGCTACGAGCAGTACTTC. V usage is TRBV13 and J usage is TRBJ2-7, with TRBD1 identical over 11 bases. V was clipped by 5 bases and J by 3 bases; unmatched bases: 6. The CDR3 runs to 15 residues. Looked up from germline, CDR1 is PRHDT and CDR2 is FYEKMQ (reference sequence).

The chain links TRBV2 to TRBJ1-4; D is uncertain. Trimming pared 7 bases from V and 5 bases from J, leaving 17 bases between. Germline V gene lookup returns CDR1 SNHLY and CDR2 FYNNEI. The CDR3 extends over 15 amino acids. CDR3 nucleotide sequence: TGTGCCAGCATTAGGGTCTTCAAGGAGAATGAAAAACTGTTTTTT. Its protein is CASIRVFKENEKLFF.

This rearrangement joins TRBV5-4 to TRBJ2-3; TRBD2 aligns across 9 bases. Germline V CDR1 and CDR2: SGHNT, YYREEE (reference sequence). With V trimmed by 3 bases and J by 8 bases, 10 bases remained unmatched. This CDR3 is built from 15 residues. CDR3 region: CASSSEASGIGTQYF. As DNA, the CDR3 is TGTGCCAGCAGCTCAGAGGCTAGCGGGATAGGTACGCAGTATTTT.

V is TRBV7-3 and J is TRBJ2-5; the match to TRBD2 covers 15 bases. V was clipped by 4 bases and J by 6 bases; unmatched bases: 9. The CDR3 has 17 amino acids. CDR1 and CDR2 from the germline V gene are SGHTA and FQGTGA. CDR3 bases: TGTGCCAGCAGCTCACGGACTAGCGGGAGGGCAACGAAGACCCAGTACTTC. It specifies CASSSRTSGRATKTQYF.

The V and J genes are TRBV6-1 and TRBJ1-6, with 7 bases identical to TRBD1. CDR1 MNHNS and CDR2 SASEGT come from the germline V gene. V lost 7 bases to trimming and J lost 7 bases; unmatched junction nucleotides: 10. The CDR3 extends over 15 amino acids. DNA of the CDR3: TGTGCCAGCACCGTAACGGGACAGACCAATTCACCCCTCCACTTT. Translated: CASTVTGQTNSPLHF.

This chain links TRBV28 with TRBJ1-5; 7 bases line up with TRBD1. There are 14 residues in the CDR3. V lost 6 bases and J lost 3; bases outside the gene matches: 5. Germline lookup yields CDR1 MDHEN and CDR2 SYDVKM. The CDR3 region has the DNA TGTGCCAGCAGGAGACAGGGAGACAATCAGCCCCAGCATTTT. This codes for CASRRQGDNQPQHF.